Following are 4 T cell receptor beta chains from one sample sequenced in a study of post-analysis software for immune sequencing data. For these TCRs, the target antigens are not known. Study-wide points: Included in a set of roughly five TRBV segments more frequent in patients than controls were TRBV5-6, TRBV5-1 and TRBV20-1.

TCR beta cDNA libraries had unique molecular identifiers. Each CDR3 protein is one row after TCRdb ran MiXCR on the PCR reads. The data show about 620,000 distinct CDR3 sequences, 44% seen once. Sequenced sample: blood. The receptors were gathered from a girl between 5 and 17 years old with multiple sclerosis.

In the case of this clonotype: It is likely a read error, because the conserved phenylalanine at the end of the CDR3 is missing. The gene calls are TRBV7-3 and TRBJ2-5; possible D gene TRBD1, 6 bases. The CDR3 consists of 14 residues. From germline, CDR1 is SGHTA and CDR2 FQGTGA. V was trimmed by 5 bases and J by 3 bases, leaving 13 bases between them. Here the CDR3 reads CASSRPGAEETQYL. For the CDR3, the DNA is TGTGCCAGCAGCCGCCCAGGGGCTGAAGAGACCCAGTACCTC.

This sequence joins TRBV5-1 and TRBJ1-2, with a weak D call TRBD1 (5 bases). V lost 3 bases to trimming and J lost 3 bases, with 15 bases between them. Germline CDR1 and CDR2: SGHRS and YFSETQ. This CDR3 has 15 residues. The CDR3 coding sequence is TGCGCCAGCAGCTCGCCGGAGAGGGGCGACTATGGCTACACCTTC. This gives the protein CASSSPERGDYGYTF.

The chain has TRBV7-9 and TRBJ2-7; tentatively, D is TRBD1 (7 bases). V dropped 5 bases and J dropped 4 bases, with 21 bases sitting between them. Germline lookup yields CDR1 SEHNR and CDR2 FQNEAQ (reference sequence). The CDR3 contains 16 residues. The CDR3 here is CASSPGQEGLVYEQYF. The CDR3 bases are TGTGCCAGCAGCCCTGGACAGGAGGGATTGGTGTACGAGCAGTACTTC.

The chain uses TRBV5-1 and TRBJ1-2; a weak D match, TRBD1 (6 bases). The ends were cut back, 1 base at V and 8 bases at J, with 12 bases in the middle. From germline, CDR1 is SGHRS and CDR2 YFSETQ. The length of the CDR3 is 13 residues. The CDR3 is CASSLFAGEGYTF. In DNA form, the CDR3 reads TGCGCCAGCAGCTTGTTCGCAGGGGAAGGCTACACCTTC.